The TCR beta chain described here comes from a study of blood T cell repertoires in COVID-19. Study at large: The United States, Italy and Spain were the sources of the acute and convalescent COVID-19 samples. Sample material is recorded as cDNA or gDNA derived from T cells, B-cell-depleted T cells, or PBMCs.

V shed 0 bases, J shed 4 bases, and the junction held 2 bases outside the gene matches. The germline V gene encodes CDR1 MNHEY and CDR2 SVGAGI. The CDR3 loop spans 15 amino acids. As originally analysed: Reference gene primer amplification gave nucleated cell count estimates. Measured with immunoSEQ multiplex PCR; TCRdb has only the in-frame clones, and not every one. From that table come the V and J calls and clone size; the DNA was used to work out D and trimming. The sample includes about 62,000 clones, 80% to 90% of them seen just once. The chain links TRBV6-5 to TRBJ1-1, with 10 bases matching TRBD1. This clonotype was obtained from an elderly woman with acute or convalescent COVID-19. Specimen: peripheral blood. As DNA, the CDR3 is TGTGCCAGCAGTTACTCCGGACAGGGGGTCACTGAAGCTTTCTTT. It yields the protein CASSYSGQGVTEAFF.